This T cell receptor beta chain was identified in a study of T-cell memory formation after mild COVID-19. General study findings and limits: There was no confirmation that second-wave clones peaking on day 37 were SARS-CoV-2 specific. Clones that contracted from day 15 to 85 were balanced CD4/CD8, while later expanders leaned CD4+.

V lost 1 base to trimming and J lost 2 bases, with 10 bases between them. CDR1 and CDR2 from the germline V gene are SGHRS and YFSETQ. The CDR3 loop spans 16 amino acids. This clonotype appeared many times. Antigen: not known. 5'RACE primed at constant segments yielded TCR alpha and TCR beta cDNA libraries bearing sample barcodes and UMIs. TCRdb redid the calling of the 5' RACE reads with MiXCR, one entry per CDR3 protein. The sample lists roughly 610,000 distinct CDR3 sequences, roughly 17% occurring once. The sequence came from an adult woman who had mild COVID-19 (a few samples of this study predate the infection). Cell type and time point are not known. The chain is built from TRBV5-1 and TRBJ1-6; no firm D call. Sequenced material: PBMCs or a T cell subset sorted from them (not recorded which). CDR3 region: CASSLSATAYNSPLHF. In nucleotides, the CDR3 is TGCGCCAGCAGCTTGTCAGCGACCGCCTATAATTCACCCCTCCACTTT. The variable domain in full, with the rest retrieved from reference TRBV5-1 and TRBJ1-6, is KAGVTQTPRYLIKTRGQQVTLSCSPISGHRSVSWYQQTPGQGLQFLFEYFSETQRNKGNFPGRFSGRQFSNSRSEMNVSTLELGDSALYLCASSLSATAYNSPLHFGNGTRLTVT.